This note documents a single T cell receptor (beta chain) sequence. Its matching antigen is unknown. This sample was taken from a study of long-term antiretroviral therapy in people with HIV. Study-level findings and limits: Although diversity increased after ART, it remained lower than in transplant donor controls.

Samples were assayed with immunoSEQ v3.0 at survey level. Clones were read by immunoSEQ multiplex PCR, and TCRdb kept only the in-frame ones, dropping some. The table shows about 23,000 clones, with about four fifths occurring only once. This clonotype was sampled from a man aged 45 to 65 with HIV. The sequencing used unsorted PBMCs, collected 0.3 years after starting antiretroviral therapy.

CDR3: CASSFLGETQYF. CDR3 bases: TGTGCCAGCAGCTTCTTGGGGGAGACCCAGTACTTC. The V and J genes are TRBV7-9 and TRBJ2-5; D uncertain. This CDR3 region has 12 residues. Per the germline V gene, CDR1 is SEHNR and CDR2 is FQNEAQ (reference sequence). V lost 3 bases and J lost 5, with 7 bases in between.